This entry lists 26 T cell receptor beta chains sequenced from one sample in a study of blood T cell repertoires in COVID-19. Only in-frame clones appear in the TCRdb table, and some are missing; sequencing was by immunoSEQ multiplex PCR. The repertoire holds 85,000 to 90,000 clones, with about 88% as singletons. The sequenced sample consisted of peripheral blood. Every receptor here comes from a man aged 80 or over with active or convalescent COVID-19.

The chain combines TRBV6-4 with TRBJ2-7, with a tentative D call TRBD2 (6 bases). Germline CDR1 and CDR2: MRHNA and SNTAGT. Trimming took 0 bases from V and 7 from J, leaving 22 bases between them. The CDR3 has 17 residues. The CDR3: CASSDSVGLTGTGEQYF. The CDR3 DNA reads as TGTGCCAGCAGTGACTCAGTGGGACTTACGGGGACGGGGGAGCAGTACTTC.

The chain recombines TRBV6-2 or TRBV6-3 with TRBJ1-1, with no clear D. CDR3 size: 13 residues. V gave up 1 base and J gave up 2 bases, with 5 bases separating them. Germline CDR1 reads MNHEY; CDR2 reads SVGEGT. CDR3: CASSYFRNTEAFF. Here the CDR3 DNA reads TGTGCCAGCAGTTACTTCAGAAACACTGAAGCTTTCTTT.

The chain has TRBV9 and TRBJ2-3, with 13 bases matching TRBD2. V gave up 2 bases and J gave up 1 base; unmatched junction bases: 1. Germline V gives CDR1 SGDLS, CDR2 YYNGEE. This CDR3 comprises 16 residues. The CDR3 nucleotides read TGTGCCAGCAGCGTCGGACTAGCGGGAGGCACAGATACGCAGTATTTT. Encoded protein: CASSVGLAGGTDTQYF.

The rearrangement joins TRBV5-1 to TRBJ1-1, with D hard to call. Germline lookup yields CDR1 SGHRS and CDR2 YFSETQ. V lost 5 bases to trimming and J lost 3 bases, with 17 bases between them. This CDR3 is built from 15 residues. CDR3 sequence reads: CASRSVPRSDTEAFF. CDR3 nucleotide sequence: TGCGCCAGCAGATCGGTACCTCGGTCGGACACTGAAGCTTTCTTT.

This sequence joins TRBV5-1 and TRBJ1-3; 8 nucleotides match TRBD1. Germline CDR1 reads SGHRS; CDR2 reads YFSETQ. This CDR3 is 13 amino acids long. V lost 7 bases, J lost 2 bases, and 2 bases stayed unmatched. The DNA for the CDR3 is TGCGCCAGCGGACAGGGAACTGGAAACACCATATATTTT. Translated: CASGQGTGNTIYF.

This clone was seen once. The chain is built from TRBV4-2 and TRBJ2-2, with 8 bases fitting TRBD1. CDR1 and CDR2 from the germline V gene are LGHNA and YNFKEQ. V lost 0 bases, J lost 6 bases, and 9 bases stayed unmatched. The CDR3 sequence is 17 residues long. The CDR3 spells CASSQDLGRGRAGELFF. Here the CDR3 DNA reads TGTGCCAGCAGCCAAGATCTCGGCAGGGGGCGCGCCGGGGAGCTGTTTTTT.

V gene TRBV24-1 combines with J gene TRBJ2-1, with 12 bases identical to TRBD2. Germline V gene lookup returns CDR1 KGHDR and CDR2 SFDVKD. The V and J ends lost 3 bases and 8 bases, in that order; junction bases with no gene match: 7. CDR3 size: 16 residues. The CDR3 bases are TGTGCCACCAGTGATCCTAGCGGGAGGGCCGTCGATGAGCAGTTCTTC. It translates to CATSDPSGRAVDEQFF.

The chain links TRBV19 to TRBJ1-4; 11 nucleotides line up with TRBD1. Germline V CDR1 and CDR2: LNHDA, SQIVND (reference sequence). The ends lost 6 bases at V and 11 bases at J; junction bases unmatched: 8. There are 14 residues in the CDR3. The CDR3 bases are TGTGCCAGTAGCCAAGGACAGGGGGCGCGGAAACTGTTTTTT. Translating gives CASSQGQGARKLFF.

The chain recombines TRBV11-1 with TRBJ2-1, with 10 bases fitting TRBD2. This CDR3 spans 14 amino acids. V was pared by 7 bases and J by 9 bases, with 9 bases of the junction left unmatched. Germline values: CDR1 SGHAT, CDR2 FQDESV (reference sequence). CDR3 residues: CASTPSGRGVEQFF. For the CDR3, the DNA is TGTGCCAGCACCCCTAGCGGGAGAGGGGTTGAGCAGTTCTTC.

The chain links TRBV19 to TRBJ2-7; TRBD1 aligns across 11 bases. CDR1 is LNHDA, CDR2 SQIVND, per germline (reference sequence). V lost 1 base to trimming and J lost 6 bases; unmatched junction nucleotides: 2. The CDR3 runs to 14 residues. The DNA for the CDR3 is TGTGCCAGTAGTATAGGGACAGGGGGCTTCGAGCAGTACTTC. This encodes CASSIGTGGFEQYF.

The chain couples TRBV4-3 to TRBJ2-2; possible D gene TRBD1, 5 bases. Trimming pared 0 bases from V and 2 bases from J, leaving 7 bases between. The CDR3 is 15 residues long. Germline CDR1 is LGHNA and CDR2 is YSLEER. CDR3 nucleotides: TGCGCCAGCAGCCAAGACAGGGCAAACACCGGGGAGCTGTTTTTT. It is translated as CASSQDRANTGELFF.

CDR3 sequence: CATSRDWGPTEAFF. For the CDR3, the DNA is TGTGCCACCAGCAGAGATTGGGGGCCCACTGAAGCTTTCTTT. J is TRBJ1-1 and V is TRBV15; TRBD1 is a possible D gene (6 bases). V was pared by 0 bases and J by 4 bases, with 9 bases between. The length of the CDR3 is 14 residues. CDR1 LNHNV and CDR2 YYDKDF come from the germline V gene (reference sequence).

The rearrangement uses TRBV19 and TRBJ2-6; D gene uncertain. The germline gives CDR1 LNHDA, CDR2 SQIVND (reference sequence). V gave up 5 bases and J gave up 0 bases, with 11 bases separating them. There are 16 residues in the CDR3. CDR3 sequence reads: CASSGRLSSGANVLTF. CDR3 nucleotides: TGTGCCAGTAGTGGCCGATTAAGCTCTGGGGCCAACGTCCTGACTTTC. Together with reference TRBV19 and TRBJ2-6, the CDR3 gives the full variable domain: DGGITQSPKYLFRKEGQNVTLSCEQNLNHDAMYWYRQDPGQGLRLIYYSQIVNDFQKGDIAEGYSVSREKKESFPLTVTSAQKNPTAFYLCASSGRLSSGANVLTFGAGSRLTVL.

The rearrangement joins TRBV7-2 to TRBJ2-5; TRBD1 might be the D (6 bases). Trimming took off 1 base at V and 9 bases at J, with 18 bases between the two ends. The CDR3 is 15 residues long. Germline CDR1 SGHTA, CDR2 FQGNSA. The CDR3 coding sequence is TGTGCCAGCAGCTTAGATTTATTTGGGGGCTTTGCCCAGTACTTC. This encodes CASSLDLFGGFAQYF.

The V call is TRBV7-2, the J call TRBJ2-1, with D perhaps matching TRBD2 (5 bases). CDR1 and CDR2 from the germline V gene are SGHTA and FQGNSA. Deletions cut 2 bases from V and 8 bases from J, with 13 bases between. The CDR3 loop spans 14 amino acids. The CDR3 region is CASSLRAAKDEQFF. The CDR3 DNA reads TGTGCCAGCAGCTTACGAGCGGCCAAGGATGAGCAGTTCTTC.

This chain links TRBV12-3 or TRBV12-4 with TRBJ1-2; D is unresolved. The CDR3 is 13 residues long. V was trimmed by 1 base and J by 1 base, leaving 4 bases between them. The CDR3 spells CASSLDGNYGYTF. The CDR3 DNA is TGTGCCAGCAGTTTAGACGGTAACTATGGCTACACCTTC.

The V and J genes are TRBV18 and TRBJ1-3; 7 bases line up with TRBD1. Per the germline V gene, CDR1 is KGHSH and CDR2 is LQKENI. V trimming: 2 bases; J trimming: 4 bases; junction bases outside the gene matches: 8. The CDR3 consists of 16 residues. This CDR3 reads CASSPSPGTVGNTIYF. For the CDR3, the DNA is TGTGCCAGCTCACCAAGTCCCGGGACAGTAGGAAACACCATATATTTT.

This clone was recorded once. The chain joins TRBV5-1 to TRBJ2-6; tentatively, D is TRBD2 (6 bases). This CDR3 has 19 amino acids. Trimming stripped 4 bases from V and 6 bases from J, with 26 bases between. From germline, CDR1 is SGHRS and CDR2 YFSETQ. CDR3 sequence (DNA): TGCGCCAGCAGCCCGCTTACCGGGACTCCCAAAGAGAAGGCCAACGTCCTGACTTTC. This codes for CASSPLTGTPKEKANVLTF.

This clone appeared a single time. The chain employs TRBV15 and TRBJ2-1; the match to TRBD2 covers 12 bases. The CDR3 consists of 17 residues. The germline V gene encodes CDR1 LNHNV and CDR2 YYDKDF (reference sequence). The V gene end was trimmed by 0 bases and the J gene end by 9 bases; junction bases not matched to a gene: 9. The CDR3 here is CATSRDLLAGGQGEQFF. Here the CDR3 DNA reads TGTGCCACCAGCAGAGATCTCCTAGCGGGAGGGCAGGGTGAGCAGTTCTTC. Variable domain in full (rest from reference TRBV15 and TRBJ2-1): DAMVIQNPRYQVTQFGKPVTLSCSQTLNHNVMYWYQQKSSQAPKLLFHYYDKDFNNEADTPDNFQSRRPNTSFCFLDIRSPGLGDTAMYLCATSRDLLAGGQGEQFFGPGTRLTVL.

The chain is built from TRBV7-3 and TRBJ2-2, with D tentatively TRBD2 (6 bases). This CDR3 region has 15 residues. V was trimmed by 5 bases and J by 6 bases, leaving 16 bases between them. Germline values: CDR1 SGHTA, CDR2 FQGTGA. CDR3 nucleotides: TGTGCCAGCAGCGAATCCGTAGGAGGGGCCGGGGAGCTGTTTTTT. Translated, it gives CASSESVGGAGELFF.

J is TRBJ1-1 and V is TRBV6-5, with D unclear. This CDR3 spans 14 amino acids. Germline lookup yields CDR1 MNHEY and CDR2 SVGAGI. The V end lost 6 bases, the J end lost 4 bases, and 15 bases lay between the germline ends. CDR3 amino acids: CASRSGFSGTEAFF. The CDR3 region has the DNA TGTGCCAGCAGATCGGGATTCTCGGGCACTGAAGCTTTCTTT.

There are a few counts of this clone. The chain is built from TRBV28 and TRBJ1-4, with no clear D. CDR3 size: 15 residues. Germline values: CDR1 MDHEN, CDR2 SYDVKM. Between the trimmed V and J ends, which lost 5 bases and 0 bases, there was a span of 10 bases. In DNA form, the CDR3 reads TGTGCCAGCAGTGGAGGGTGGGCAACTAATGAAAAACTGTTTTTT. As protein: CASSGGWATNEKLFF.

The CDR3 sequence: CAISEVRNEQFF. The CDR3 region has the DNA TGTGCCATCAGTGAGGTGCGTAATGAGCAGTTCTTC. The chain combines TRBV10-3 with TRBJ2-1; D is ambiguous. CDR1 is ENHRY, CDR2 SYGVKD, per germline. The CDR3 length is 12 residues. V was cut by 2 bases and J by 7 bases, with 6 bases left in between.

The V call is TRBV2, the J call TRBJ2-7, with 8 bases that match TRBD1. Germline assignment: CDR1 SNHLY and CDR2 FYNNEI. The V and J ends lost 3 bases and 7 bases, in that order; junction bases with no gene match: 5. The CDR3 is 13 residues long. As DNA, the CDR3 is TGTGCCAGCAGTGAGGGCAGGGGGCTAGAGCAGTACTTC. This codes for CASSEGRGLEQYF. The full variable domain, completed using reference TRBV2 and TRBJ2-7, is EPEVTQTPSHQVTQMGQEVILRCVPISNHLYFYWYRQILGQKVEFLVSFYNNEISEKSEIFDDQFSVERPDGSNFTLKIRSTKLEDSAMYFCASSEGRGLEQYFGPGTRLTVT.

The rearrangement joins TRBV2 to TRBJ2-1; D is perhaps TRBD1 (5 bases). Trimming stripped 5 bases from V and 8 bases from J, with 19 bases between. The CDR3 runs 15 residues. Germline CDR1 SNHLY, CDR2 FYNNEI. In nucleotides, the CDR3 is TGTGCCAGCAGTCCTACAGGAAATCAAGGGGATGAGCAGTTCTTC. Amino acids: CASSPTGNQGDEQFF.

This clone was picked up one time. The rearrangement uses TRBV5-1 and TRBJ1-3; weak D call: TRBD1 (6 bases). V shed 3 bases and J shed 0 bases, with 10 bases lying between them. This CDR3 has 15 residues. CDR1 is SGHRS, CDR2 YFSETQ, per germline. CDR3 in amino acids: CASSSGTNSGNTIYF. The CDR3 DNA reads as TGCGCCAGCAGCTCCGGGACAAACTCTGGAAACACCATATATTTT.